One T cell receptor beta chain is described in this entry. This CDR3 has 14 residues. V was clipped by 4 bases and J by 6 bases, with 14 bases between them. CDR1 is SGHRS, CDR2 YFSETQ, per germline. This entry is derived from a study of blood T cell repertoires in COVID-19. The wider study: Samples taken during acute and convalescent COVID-19 were collected in the United States, Italy and Spain. The analysed material was cDNA or gDNA that came from T cells, B-cell-depleted T cells, or PBMCs.

Source study methods: Reference gene primer amplification in the assay estimated nucleated cell counts. Some clones are missing from TCRdb's copy, which holds only in-frame ones; the method was immunoSEQ multiplex PCR. V and J calls and clone size come straight from that table; D and trimming were deduced from the DNA. The repertoire holds some 670,000 clones, with 70% to 90% as singletons. The origin of this receptor is a woman aged 18-29 years with acute or convalescent COVID-19. Source material: peripheral blood. This chain uses TRBV5-1 with TRBJ1-3; tentative D call: TRBD1 (6 bases). CDR3 sequence reads: CASSPQGTENTIYF. In nucleotides, the CDR3 is TGCGCCAGCAGCCCACAGGGAACCGAAAACACCATATATTTT.